These 8 T cell receptor beta chains were sequenced from one sample in a study of T cells in Graves' hyperthyroidism and ophthalmopathy. The investigators amplified TCR beta CDR3 regions from RNA transcripts. Carried out on the TCR CDR3, a first-round RT-PCR used the HTBI primer set. TCRdb independently ran MiXCR on the multiplex PCR reads; one entry per CDR3 protein. The top ten hold approximately 32% of the sample, which has approximately 400,000 distinct CDR3 sequences, more than 13% seen once. The material sequenced was blood. The receptors were gathered from a woman in her 30s with Graves' hyperthyroidism.

This clonotype was seen ten or more times. V and J are TRBV20-1 and TRBJ2-7; 10 bases are shared with TRBD2. The CDR3 sequence is 16 residues long. The J segment lost 4 bases and the V segment lost 3 bases, leaving 12 bases of the junction unmatched. Germline-derived CDR1 and CDR2 are DFQATT and SNEGSKA (reference sequence). CDR3 loop: CSARDTTSGILYEQYF. The CDR3 DNA follows: TGCAGTGCTAGGGACACTACTAGCGGGATTCTTTACGAGCAGTACTTC.

DNA of the CDR3: TGCAGTGCTCGGCTGCCGGGACTACTTACCTACGAGCAGTACTTC. It translates to CSARLPGLLTYEQYF. V gene TRBV20-1 combines with J gene TRBJ2-7, with 7 bases fitting TRBD2. V shed 5 bases, J shed 2 bases, and the junction held 12 bases outside the gene matches. This CDR3 has 15 amino acids. CDR1 and CDR2 (germline): DFQATT, SNEGSKA (reference sequence).

In its sample, this clonotype was seen many times. The chain joins TRBV20-1 to TRBJ2-7; the match to TRBD2 covers 10 bases. V gave up 1 base and J gave up 0 bases; unmatched junction bases: 0. Germline V gene sequence: CDR1 DFQATT, CDR2 SNEGSKA (reference sequence). The CDR3 loop spans 14 amino acids. This chain's CDR3 is CSARGTSGSYEQYF. CDR3 nucleotide sequence: TGCAGTGCTAGAGGGACTAGCGGCTCCTACGAGCAGTACTTC.

This clonotype showed up many times. The chain links TRBV15 to TRBJ2-7; TRBD2 matches 9 bases. After removal of 4 bases from V and 7 bases from J, the junction contained 8 bases not matched to a gene. Per the germline V gene, CDR1 is LNHNV and CDR2 is YYDKDF (reference sequence). The CDR3 is made up of 14 amino acids. As DNA, the CDR3 is TGTGCCACCAGCATATTACTAGCGGGCGAAGAGCAGTACTTC. Amino acid sequence: CATSILLAGEEQYF.

This clonotype appeared many times. This chain connects TRBV7-2 to TRBJ2-3; perhaps TRBD2 as D (6 bases). Germline V gene sequence: CDR1 SGHTA, CDR2 FQGNSA. The V end was cut by 3 bases, the J end by 3 bases, with 13 bases between. The CDR3 is made up of 15 amino acids. CDR3 in DNA: TGTGCCAGCAGCTTCACGGGAGTAGGGACAGATACGCAGTATTTT. Its protein product is CASSFTGVGTDTQYF.

This chain links TRBV20-1 with TRBJ1-5; D is ambiguous. Trimming cost V 1 base and J 2 bases, with 9 bases left between them. CDR3 size: 14 residues. The germline gives CDR1 DFQATT, CDR2 SNEGSKA (reference sequence). CDR3 in amino acids: CSARGRTGNQPQHF. CDR3 nucleotide sequence: TGCAGTGCTAGAGGGCGCACGGGCAATCAGCCCCAGCATTTT.

This clonotype has just a few counts. V gene TRBV6-1 combines with J gene TRBJ2-2; D not resolved. The V and J ends lost 2 bases and 2 bases respectively, with 9 bases between them. CDR1 MNHNS and CDR2 SASEGT come from the germline V gene. This CDR3 has 15 residues. The CDR3 sequence is CASSEFLDNTGELFF. CDR3 DNA sequence: TGTGCCAGCAGTGAATTCCTCGATAACACCGGGGAGCTGTTTTTT.

This rearrangement joins TRBV25-1 to TRBJ1-1; weak D call: TRBD1 (5 bases). V was cut by 5 bases and J by 8 bases, with 6 bases left in between. This CDR3 region has 10 residues. Germline CDR1 is MGHDK and CDR2 is SYGVNS. The CDR3: CASSSGEAFF. DNA of the CDR3: TGTGCCAGCAGTTCAGGGGAAGCTTTCTTT.